One and the same sample provided the 30 T cell receptor beta chains below, sequenced in a study (dated by TCRdb to between 2014 and 2016). Library construction relied on 5' RACE. The run used an Illumina MiSeq. The public reads were reprocessed in TCRdb via fastp at Q25 and MiXCR, keeping in-frame beta chains. A single entry per CDR3 protein holds the most common genes and DNA from its merged rows. This sample holds about 32,000 distinct CDR3 sequences; 20% to 30% were observed only once. The top ten clones comprise approximately 2.1% of the sample. Tregs were isolated as CD4+CD25+CD127-/low cells. Sequenced: tumor-infiltrating Tregs sorted from the breast tumor. The origin of the receptors is a female donor with breast cancer.

About this clonotype itself: A much larger clone lies one base from this, so it may be a read error. J is TRBJ1-2 and V is TRBV29-1, with D uncertain. Germline V gene lookup returns CDR1 SQVTM and CDR2 ANQGSEA. The CDR3 totals 13 residues. V shed 2 bases and J shed 7 bases, with 14 bases lying between them. For the CDR3, the DNA is TGCAGCGTTGAAATTCCAGACTTCGGTGGCTACACCTTC. Amino acid sequence: CSVEIPDFGGYTF.

The V gene is TRBV19, the J gene TRBJ1-5; TRBD1 is a possible D gene (5 bases). CDR3 length: 15 residues. The germline V gene has CDR1 LNHDA and CDR2 SQIVND (reference sequence). V was clipped by 7 bases and J by 2 bases, with 15 bases between them. CDR3 protein: CASTAGWGGNQPQHF. In nucleotides, the CDR3 is TGTGCCAGTACCGCAGGGTGGGGTGGCAATCAGCCCCAGCATTTT.

This clonotype was detected ten times or more. The gene calls are TRBV7-9 and TRBJ1-1; 7 positions match TRBD1. Trimming at V came to 10 bases and at J to 0 bases, leaving 5 bases not matched to a gene. The CDR3 extends over 13 amino acids. Per the germline V gene, CDR1 is SEHNR and CDR2 is FQNEAQ (reference sequence). In DNA form, the CDR3 reads TGTGCCACCCTGGGACAGCTGAACACTGAAGCTTTCTTT. Encoded protein: CATLGQLNTEAFF.

This clonotype was observed at least ten times. The chain recombines TRBV14 with TRBJ1-6; D not certain. Per the germline V gene, CDR1 is SGHDN and CDR2 is FVKESK. Trimming shortened V by 3 bases and J by 9 bases, and 12 bases separated the two germline ends. The length of the CDR3 is 14 residues. The CDR3 DNA reads TGTGCCAGCAGCCACGGCAGGAACCCTTCACCCCTCCACTTT. Amino acid sequence: CASSHGRNPSPLHF.

The table lists this clonotype with a few counts. The CDR3 DNA sequence: TGTGCCAGCAAGGTGGTGACAGGGGCCTACAATGAGCAGTTCTTC. Translated: CASKVVTGAYNEQFF. The V gene is TRBV12-3 or TRBV12-4, the J gene TRBJ2-1; 8 positions match TRBD1. Unmatched junction bases numbered 7, after V lost 7 bases and J lost 2 bases. The CDR3 runs 15 residues.

The rearrangement uses TRBV9 and TRBJ2-1, with TRBD2 matching 7 bases. Germline-derived CDR1 and CDR2 are SGDLS and YYNGEE. The trim removed 0 bases at V and 8 bases at J, leaving 8 bases unmatched. CDR3 length equals 15 residues. The CDR3 DNA reads TGTGCCAGCAGCGTAGTGACTAGCCGGAACGATGAGCAGTTCTTC. This codes for CASSVVTSRNDEQFF.

This clonotype has at least ten counts. V and J are TRBV7-3 and TRBJ2-3; 7 positions match TRBD2. This CDR3 is built from 15 residues. The J segment lost 0 bases and the V segment lost 5 bases, leaving 5 bases of the junction unmatched. Germline V gene sequence: CDR1 SGHTA, CDR2 FQGTGA. The CDR3 sequence: CASSASGKSTDTQYF. In DNA, the CDR3 is TGTGCCAGCAGCGCCAGCGGGAAAAGCACAGATACGCAGTATTTT.

This clonotype was picked up many times. The chain combines TRBV7-3 with TRBJ2-7, with 11 bases fitting TRBD1. This CDR3 comprises 15 residues. J was trimmed by 2 bases and V by 5 bases; bases with no gene match: 5. Germline CDR1 is SGHTA and CDR2 is FQGTGA. The CDR3 region is CASSLGQGAPYEQYF. In DNA, the CDR3 is TGTGCCAGCAGCCTAGGACAGGGGGCTCCCTACGAGCAGTACTTC. Together with reference TRBV7-3 and TRBJ2-7, the CDR3 gives the full variable domain: GAGVSQTPSNKVTEKGKYVELRCDPISGHTALYWYRQSLGQGPEFLIYFQGTGAADDSGLPNDRFFAVRPEGSVSTLKIQRTERGDSAVYLCASSLGQGAPYEQYFGPGTRLTVT.

Many counts were recorded for this clonotype. This chain connects TRBV20-1 to TRBJ2-4; 7 bases map to TRBD1. The CDR3 is 15 amino acids. The V segment lost 6 bases and the J segment 1 base; nucleotides outside the gene matches: 9. The germline CDR1 and CDR2 sequences are DFQATT and SNEGSKA (reference sequence). CDR3 region: CSALDRENAKNIQYF. As DNA, the CDR3 is TGCAGTGCCCTAGACAGGGAAAACGCCAAAAACATTCAGTACTTC.

This clonotype was counted many times. The chain is built from TRBV20-1 and TRBJ2-7; TRBD1 aligns across 7 bases. This CDR3 is built from 14 residues. Germline CDR1 DFQATT, CDR2 SNEGSKA (reference sequence). V lost 0 bases, J lost 1 base, and 3 bases stayed unmatched. The CDR3 bases are TGCAGTGCTAGAGACGACAGGGCATCCTACGAGCAGTACTTC. Its translation: CSARDDRASYEQYF.

This clonotype was recorded at least ten times. V usage is TRBV7-3 and J usage is TRBJ2-1; 10 nucleotides line up with TRBD2. J gave up 7 bases and V 4 bases, and 16 bases lay outside the gene matches. Germline CDR1 is SGHTA and CDR2 is FQGTGA. This CDR3 is built from 18 residues. CDR3 bases: TGTGCCAGCAGCTCAAACCCCGTCCTAGCGGGAGATAGAAATGAGCAGTTCTTC. Amino acids: CASSSNPVLAGDRNEQFF. The whole variable domain, remainder taken from reference TRBV7-3 and TRBJ2-1, is GAGVSQTPSNKVTEKGKYVELRCDPISGHTALYWYRQSLGQGPEFLIYFQGTGAADDSGLPNDRFFAVRPEGSVSTLKIQRTERGDSAVYLCASSSNPVLAGDRNEQFFGPGTRLTVL.

This clonotype was recorded at least ten times. The V and J genes are TRBV9 and TRBJ2-3; a weak D match, TRBD2 (5 bases). Per germline, CDR1 SGDLS and CDR2 YYNGEE. Deletions cut 2 bases from V and 5 bases from J, with 6 bases between. CDR3 length: 12 amino acids. DNA of the CDR3: TGTGCCAGCAGCGTCGGGATAGATACGCAGTATTTT. Translating it yields CASSVGIDTQYF.

The sample holds a few counts of this clonotype. J is TRBJ1-5 and V is TRBV28, with D maybe TRBD1 (5 bases). V was pared by 4 bases and J by 0 bases, with 16 bases between. The CDR3 is 17 residues long. Germline V lookup: CDR1 MDHEN, CDR2 SYDVKM. The CDR3: CASSSPTDYYSNQPQHF. CDR3 DNA: TGTGCCAGCAGTTCCCCGACAGATTATTATAGCAATCAGCCCCAGCATTTT.

Notes on this clonotype: A read error is possible here, since a much larger clone lies one base away. The chain employs TRBV6-1 and TRBJ1-1, with 8 nucleotides matching TRBD1. V was clipped by 6 bases and J by 3 bases; unmatched bases: 6. Germline V gene lookup returns CDR1 MNHNS and CDR2 SASEGT. CDR3 size: 14 residues. The CDR3 loop reads CASSLPGGYTEAFF. The CDR3 DNA is TGTGCCAGCAGCCTGCCAGGGGGCTACACTGAAGCTTTCTTT.

This clonotype was picked up many times. The genes are TRBV20-1 and TRBJ1-2; the match to TRBD1 covers 9 bases. The junction had 7 bases not matched to a gene; V was cut back by 5 bases and J by 0 bases. Germline V CDR1 and CDR2: DFQATT, SNEGSKA (reference sequence). This CDR3 has 15 amino acids. The CDR3 DNA reads TGCAGTGCTGGATCCGGGACAGGGACTAACTATGGCTACACCTTC. Translating gives CSAGSGTGTNYGYTF.

By frequency in the sample, this clonotype is medium-sized. The chain joins TRBV5-1 to TRBJ2-1; 11 bases line up with TRBD2. The CDR3 contains 17 residues. V lost 2 bases, J lost 4 bases, and 8 bases stayed unmatched. The germline gives CDR1 SGHRS, CDR2 YFSETQ. CDR3 loop: CASSLLLAGGGYNEQFF. CDR3 DNA: TGCGCCAGCAGCTTACTCCTAGCGGGAGGAGGGTACAATGAGCAGTTCTTC.

This clonotype was seen more than once but under ten times. V gene TRBV11-3 combines with J gene TRBJ2-1, with 9 bases lining up with TRBD1. Germline V gene lookup returns CDR1 SGHNT and CDR2 YENEEA. V was pared by 1 base and J by 5 bases, with 3 bases of the junction left unmatched. The CDR3 has 15 amino acids. This CDR3 reads CASSLATGGHNEQFF. CDR3 bases: TGTGCCAGCAGCTTAGCCACAGGGGGCCACAATGAGCAGTTCTTC. The variable domain in full, completed from reference TRBV11-3 and TRBJ2-1, reads EAGVVQSPRYKIIEKKQPVAFWCNPISGHNTLYWYLQNLGQGPELLIRYENEEAVDDSQLPKDRFSAERLKGVDSTLKIQPAELGDSAVYLCASSLATGGHNEQFFGPGTRLTVL.

The chain joins TRBV6-2 or TRBV6-3 to TRBJ2-1; no firm D call. CDR1 is MNHEY, CDR2 SVGEGT, per germline. The CDR3 consists of 11 residues. Deletions cut 2 bases from V and 8 bases from J, with 4 bases between. CDR3 in DNA: TGTGCCAGCAGTTACGTTCATGAGCAGTTCTTC. Encoded protein: CASSYVHEQFF.

This clonotype has more than one count but fewer than ten. Compared with germline, one end of the junction differs, possibly owing to a read error. In DNA, the CDR3 is TGTGCCAGCAGCCCCACCCCGGACAGGCGCACTGAAGCCTTCTTT. Its translation is CASSPTPDRRTEAFF. The rearrangement links TRBV7-3 to TRBJ1-1; TRBD1 aligns across 7 bases. Germline CDR1 SGHTA, CDR2 FQGTGA. The CDR3 totals 15 residues.

Within the sample, this clonotype is medium-sized. The chain employs TRBV6-1 and TRBJ2-3, with 7 bases lining up with TRBD2. The CDR3 extends over 18 amino acids. In germline, CDR1 is MNHNS, CDR2 SASEGT. V trimming: 4 bases; J trimming: 4 bases; junction bases outside the gene matches: 17. CDR3 bases: TGTGCCAGCAGTGGCACTAGCGCAGTCGCCTTGCCGCCAGATACGCAGTATTTT. The encoded protein is CASSGTSAVALPPDTQYF.

This clonotype came up many times. The rearrangement uses TRBV6-2 or TRBV6-3 and TRBJ2-1; perhaps D is TRBD1 or TRBD2 (5 bases each). The V end was cut by 0 bases, the J end by 3 bases, with 18 bases between. CDR1 and CDR2 (germline): MNHEY, SVGEGT. The CDR3 covers 18 residues. CDR3 residues: CASSYSKAPGPDYNEQFF. In DNA, the CDR3 is TGTGCCAGCAGTTACTCGAAGGCGCCGGGACCCGACTACAATGAGCAGTTCTTC.

This clonotype has only a few counts. The J gene is TRBJ2-1, the V gene TRBV5-5; 11 bases line up with TRBD2. V dropped 4 bases and J dropped 10; count of bases not matched to a gene: 13. Per germline, CDR1 SGHKS and CDR2 YYEKEE (reference sequence). This CDR3 has 16 amino acids. This CDR3 is CASSLGLAGKEKEQFF. CDR3 DNA sequence: TGTGCCAGCAGCCTCGGACTAGCGGGCAAAGAGAAGGAGCAGTTCTTC.

This clonotype was seen many times. The rearrangement joins TRBV5-6 to TRBJ1-1, with D possibly being TRBD1 (6 bases). This CDR3 region has 13 residues. Germline CDR1 SGHDT, CDR2 YYEEEE. Trimming removed 3 bases at V and 4 bases at J, with 10 bases between. For the CDR3, the DNA is TGTGCCAGCAGCTCGACAGGAATCACTGAAGCTTTCTTT. Translated, it gives CASSSTGITEAFF.

With respect to this clonotype: A much larger clone is a single base away; this may be a read error. The rearrangement links TRBV7-9 to TRBJ1-1, with D possibly being TRBD1 (5 bases). The CDR3 runs to 14 residues. CDR1 and CDR2 (germline): SEHNR, FQNEAQ (reference sequence). The CDR3 sequence: CAGSLEGFVTEAFF. Here the CDR3 DNA reads TGTGCCGGCAGCTTAGAGGGGTTCGTCACTGAAGCTTTCTTT.

The sample holds a few counts of this clonotype. The genes are TRBV7-3 and TRBJ2-7; D is uncertain. Deletions cut 3 bases from V and 6 bases from J, with 18 bases between. The CDR3 contains 15 residues. The germline CDR1 and CDR2 sequences are SGHTA and FQGTGA. CDR3 sequence: CASSFGPDEKGEQYF. The DNA for the CDR3 is TGTGCCAGCAGCTTTGGCCCAGACGAGAAGGGCGAGCAGTACTTC.

The V and J genes are TRBV7-8 and TRBJ2-1, with TRBD1 matching over 10 bases. CDR1 is SGHVS, CDR2 FQNEAQ, per germline. Trimming took 2 bases from V and 14 from J; bases not matched to a gene: 18. This CDR3 comprises 17 residues. CDR3 in amino acids: CASSLRTGGLPGEVKFF. The CDR3 region has the DNA TGTGCCAGCAGCTTAAGGACAGGGGGACTACCGGGCGAGGTTAAGTTCTTC. The whole variable domain, remainder taken from reference TRBV7-8 and TRBJ2-1, is GAGVSQSPRYKVAKRGQDVALRCDPISGHVSLFWYQQALGQGPEFLTYFQNEAQLDKSGLPSDRFFAERPEGSVSTLKIQRTQQEDSAVYLCASSLRTGGLPGEVKFFGPGTRLTVL.

This clonotype was observed a handful of times. The genes are TRBV5-1 and TRBJ1-1; unclear D gene. CDR1 SGHRS and CDR2 YFSETQ come from the germline V gene. CDR3 length equals 12 residues. V gave up 0 bases and J gave up 7 bases, with 7 bases separating them. Here the CDR3 reads CASSLGPSEAFF. The CDR3 DNA reads TGCGCCAGCAGCTTGGGCCCTAGTGAAGCTTTCTTT.

DNA of the CDR3: TGTGCCAGCAGGGGGGTCGAGATGAACACTGAAGCTTTCTTT. It translates to CASRGVEMNTEAFF. The V call is TRBV27, the J call TRBJ1-1, with D perhaps matching TRBD1 (5 bases). This CDR3 region has 14 residues. Trimming left V 6 bases short and J 0 bases short, with 11 bases between. Germline CDR1 MNHEY, CDR2 SMNVEV (reference sequence).

This clonotype was counted many times. The chain recombines TRBV6-5 with TRBJ2-7; TRBD1 is a possible D gene (6 bases). The CDR3 is 16 amino acids. Trimming cost V 0 bases and J 4 bases, with 16 bases left between them. Germline V gene sequence: CDR1 MNHEY, CDR2 SVGAGI. This chain's CDR3 is CASSYSQTWGRYEQYF. The CDR3 DNA sequence: TGTGCCAGCAGTTACTCCCAGACTTGGGGGCGTTACGAGCAGTACTTC.

This clonotype was detected a few times. This may come from a read error, since a much larger clone is one base off. This sequence joins TRBV20-1 and TRBJ2-3; the D gene is possibly TRBD2 (6 bases). Per the germline V gene, CDR1 is DFQATT and CDR2 is SNEGSKA (reference sequence). The CDR3 is 20 residues long. The CDR3 DNA follows: TGCAGTGCCGAAGTCGGGGTAGCGGAGATAAAAAAAGGAGCGCAAGATACGAAGTATTTT. It translates to CSAEVGVAEIKKGAQDTKYF.